This is a list of T cell receptor beta chains from one sample in a study of cytomegalovirus exposure and HLA in healthy donors. Libraries were prepared by immunoSEQ multiplex PCR; TCRdb keeps only in-frame clonotypes and omits some of them. This table lists 55,000 or so clones. The sample consisted of PBMCs. All receptors derive from a woman younger than 45 in good health and CMV-seropositive. Both conserved end residues are part of each CDR3. D genes are given only for firm matches.

v_call	d_call	j_call	cdr3_nt	cdr3_aa
TRBV29-1	TRBD1	TRBJ2-1	TGCAGCGTTCAGGGGGCGACCTCCTACAATGAGCAGTTCTTC	CSVQGATSYNEQFF
TRBV19	TRBD1	TRBJ1-2	TGTGCCAGTAGCCTCCGCTCGGGACAGGGGAACTTAAACTATGGCTACACCTTC	CASSLRSGQGNLNYGYTF
TRBV29-1	TRBD2	TRBJ2-4	TGCAGCGCTTATACCCCAGGGAGGGACATTCAGTACTTC	CSAYTPGRDIQYF
TRBV29-1	TRBD1	TRBJ2-7	TGCAGCGTCGCTAGGGACAGGGGGCGCTACGAGCAGTACTTC	CSVARDRGRYEQYF
TRBV5-1	.	TRBJ2-5	TGCGCCAGCAGCTTAGACGGTACGAGCGAAGAGACCCAGTACTTC	CASSLDGTSEETQYF
TRBV5-1	.	TRBJ1-3	TGCGCCAGCAGCTTTGGTCAATCGAGTGGAAACACCATATATTTT	CASSFGQSSGNTIYF
TRBV30	TRBD2	TRBJ2-1	TGTGCCTGGAGTGAGGGCCTAGCGGAAAGTGAGCAGTTCTTC	CAWSEGLAESEQFF
TRBV6-5	TRBD2	TRBJ2-1	TGTGCCAGCAGGGGGACTAGCCTCCCAGAGCAGTTCTTC	CASRGTSLPEQFF
TRBV19	.	TRBJ2-3	TGTGCCAGTAGTTATCCCGACAGGGGAGGGGAAAATACGCAGTATTTT	CASSYPDRGGENTQYF
TRBV6-1	.	TRBJ2-7	TGTGCCAGCAGTGAACTAACGAGCTCCTACGAGCAGTACTTC	CASSELTSSYEQYF
TRBV6-4	.	TRBJ2-1	TGTGCCAGCAGTGAGGTAATGGCAGCGGACAATGAGCAGTTCTTC	CASSEVMAADNEQFF
TRBV7-6	TRBD1	TRBJ2-3	TGTGCCAGCAGCCCAGGACAGGAGGTAGATACGCAGTATTTT	CASSPGQEVDTQYF
TRBV7-2	.	TRBJ2-5	TGTGCCAGCAGCTCGCCCCTGACAAGCTTCCAAGAGACCCAGTACTTC	CASSSPLTSFQETQYF
TRBV9	TRBD1	TRBJ2-6	TGTGCCAGCAGCCCCTCCTGGGACAGGCCTTCTGGGGCCAACGTCCTGACTTTC	CASSPSWDRPSGANVLTF
TRBV15	TRBD2	TRBJ2-1	TGTGCCACCAGCTGGCTAGCGGGCCCCAATGAGCAGTTCTTC	CATSWLAGPNEQFF
TRBV6-5	.	TRBJ2-7	TGTGCCAGCACGGCGGAGTGCTACTTC	CASTAECYF
TRBV6-6	TRBD2	TRBJ2-3	TGTGCCACCGGGGGGGGACTAGGGGGTGCAGATACGCAGTATTTT	CATGGGLGGADTQYF
TRBV19	.	TRBJ2-5	TGTGCCAGTAGTATTGAGGGAGGACAGACCCAGTACTTC	CASSIEGGQTQYF
TRBV15	.	TRBJ1-6	TGTGCCACTCGAAGGGGTAATTCACCCCTCCACTTT	CATRRGNSPLHF
TRBV4-1	TRBD1	TRBJ1-1	TGCGCCAGCAGCCAATTCCAGGGGGGGAACACTGAAGCTTTCTTT	CASSQFQGGNTEAFF
TRBV6-1	TRBD1	TRBJ1-3	TGTGCCAGCAGTCCGGACAGGGTTGGAAACACCATATATTTT	CASSPDRVGNTIYF
TRBV29-1	TRBD1	TRBJ2-3	TGCAGCGTTGTCCCGGGACAGGGGAGGGATACGCAGTATTTT	CSVVPGQGRDTQYF
TRBV18	TRBD1	TRBJ1-2	TGTGCCAGCTCATCCGGGACAGGGGAGGGCTACACCTTC	CASSSGTGEGYTF
TRBV19	.	TRBJ1-3	TGTGCCAGTAGTATCGACAGTAGCTCTGGAAACACCATATATTTT	CASSIDSSSGNTIYF
TRBV10-3	TRBD2	TRBJ2-7	TGTGCCATCACCGGGACTAGCGGGAGTCCCAACGAGCAGTACTTC	CAITGTSGSPNEQYF
TRBV4-1	TRBD2	TRBJ2-1	TGCGCCAGCAGCCGAGAAGGGCTAGCGGACTACAATGAGCAGTTCTTC	CASSREGLADYNEQFF
TRBV5-1	.	TRBJ2-3	TGCGCCAGCAGCCAAGGACAGAACACAGATACGCAGTATTTT	CASSQGQNTDTQYF
TRBV27	TRBD2	TRBJ2-5	TGTGCCAGCAGTCGGACTAGCGAGGGTGGGAAGACCCAGTACTTC	CASSRTSEGGKTQYF
TRBV7-6	TRBD2	TRBJ2-1	TGTGCCAGCAGCGCTAGCGGGAGTGGAGAGCAGTTCTTC	CASSASGSGEQFF
TRBV19	.	TRBJ2-6	TGTGCCAGTAGTATGGCCTCTGGGGCCAACGTCCTGACTTTC	CASSMASGANVLTF
TRBV30	.	TRBJ2-5	TGTGCCTGGAGTGTTCGATGGGCAGGCCAAGAGACCCAGTACTTC	CAWSVRWAGQETQYF
TRBV5-6	TRBD1	TRBJ1-3	TGTGCCAGCACCAGCGGGCAGGGGGCTTATGGAAACACCATATATTTT	CASTSGQGAYGNTIYF
TRBV15	.	TRBJ1-2	TGTGCCACCAGCAGACAAAATAACTATGGCTACACCTTC	CATSRQNNYGYTF
TRBV30	.	TRBJ2-7	TGTGCCTGGGTCGACAGGAGGAGCGCCTACGAGCAGTACTTC	CAWVDRRSAYEQYF
TRBV5-4	.	TRBJ2-3	TGTGCCAGCAGCTTGTTTACGGGAATGGTTACAGATACGCAGTATTTT	CASSLFTGMVTDTQYF
TRBV6-6	.	TRBJ1-1	TGTGCCAGCAGTTACCCTACAGTGAACACTGAAGCTTTCTTT	CASSYPTVNTEAFF
TRBV6-5	TRBD2	TRBJ2-7	TGTGCCAGCAGGACGGGACTAGCGGCCACATACGAGCAGTACTTC	CASRTGLAATYEQYF
TRBV6-5	.	TRBJ2-5	TGTGCCAGCAGTCTATACAGGAACCAAGAGACCCAGTACTTC	CASSLYRNQETQYF
TRBV5-1	TRBD1	TRBJ2-3	TGCGCCAGCAGCAGTAGACAGGGAATAGATACGCAGTATTTT	CASSSRQGIDTQYF
TRBV7-9	.	TRBJ2-7	TGTGCCAGCAGCTTGGAAGGGGCCCCCCACGAGCAGTACTTC	CASSLEGAPHEQYF
TRBV19	TRBD1	TRBJ2-1	TGTGCCAGTAGGGCGGGACAGGCGTACAATGAGCAGTTCTTC	CASRAGQAYNEQFF
TRBV5-1	TRBD1	TRBJ1-2	TGCGCCAGCAGCGTAAAAGCGGGACAGGGCGGCTACACCTTC	CASSVKAGQGGYTF
TRBV7-9	TRBD1	TRBJ2-1	TGTGCCAGCAGCTCCCCGACAGGGAAATCCTACAATGAGCAGTTCTTC	CASSSPTGKSYNEQFF
TRBV6-1	.	TRBJ2-2	TGTGCCAGCAGCGCAGGGTGGGGCACCGGGGAGCTGTTTTTT	CASSAGWGTGELFF
TRBV6-5	TRBD1	TRBJ1-2	TGTGCCAGCAGCCCGACAGGGGGCCGTGGCTACACCTTC	CASSPTGGRGYTF
TRBV28	TRBD2	TRBJ2-1	TGTGCCAGCAGTCCCTCGCGGGGGGGCTTAAATGAGCAGTTCTTC	CASSPSRGGLNEQFF
TRBV5-1	.	TRBJ1-2	TGCGCCAGCAGCTGGTCCGGGACACGTGTGGACACCTTC	CASSWSGTRVDTF
TRBV19	.	TRBJ2-2	TGTGCCAGTAGTATAAATGCAGGAAGGGGCACCGGGGAGCTGTTTTTT	CASSINAGRGTGELFF
TRBV7-4	.	TRBJ2-3	TGTGCCAGCAGCCGGGGGATCGGTCTAGGCACAGATACGCAGTATTTT	CASSRGIGLGTDTQYF
TRBV29-1	TRBD2	TRBJ2-3	TGCAGCGTTGAAGGAGGACTAGCGACAGATACGCAGTATTTT	CSVEGGLATDTQYF
TRBV7-2	TRBD2	TRBJ2-3	TGTGCCAGCAGCTTACCGGGCGGGGGACCAGATACGCAGTATTTT	CASSLPGGGPDTQYF